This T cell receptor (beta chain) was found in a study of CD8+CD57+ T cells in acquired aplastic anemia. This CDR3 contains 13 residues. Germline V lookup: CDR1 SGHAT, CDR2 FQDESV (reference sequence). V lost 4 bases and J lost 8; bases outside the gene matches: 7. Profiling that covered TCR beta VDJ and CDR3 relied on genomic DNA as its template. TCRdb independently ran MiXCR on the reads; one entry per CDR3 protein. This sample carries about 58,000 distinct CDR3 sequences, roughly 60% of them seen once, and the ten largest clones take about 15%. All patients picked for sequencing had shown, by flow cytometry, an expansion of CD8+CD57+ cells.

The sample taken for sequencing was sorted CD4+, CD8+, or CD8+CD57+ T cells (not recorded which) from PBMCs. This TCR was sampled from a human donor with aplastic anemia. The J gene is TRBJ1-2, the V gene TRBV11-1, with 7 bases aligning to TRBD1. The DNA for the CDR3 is TGTGCCAGCAGCTCGACAGGGACCAGGGGCTACACCTTC. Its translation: CASSSTGTRGYTF.